This T cell receptor (beta chain) is drawn from a study of beta chain features in type 1 diabetes. Study conclusions and caveats: Researchers report that Type 1 diabetes patients had moderately but significantly shorter TCRB CDR3s across all four CD4+ subsets. Resolution of whether HLA type affects TCRB rearrangement was not achieved here. Equally in patients and controls, PCR might preferentially amplify shorter templates.

Worth noting for this clone: The antigen remains undetermined.

Cell sorting via CD45RO/CCR7/CD25/CD127/CD95/CD27 was performed to obtain CD4+ naive, central memory, regulatory and stem cell-like memory cells. The length of the CDR3 is 15 residues. CDR1 and CDR2 (germline): MNHEY, SMNVEV (reference sequence). With 5 bases clipped from V and 2 bases from J, the junction kept 7 bases outside the gene matches. Investigators reverse transcribed all isolated RNA, so they sequenced expressed TCRB transcripts. Around 4 million reads per sample were averaged for naive, central memory and regulatory samples. Only in-frame clones appear in the TCRdb table, and some are missing; sequencing was by immunoSEQ multiplex PCR. The sample contains approximately 100,000 clones, 25% to 35% of which appear only once.

The sequence derives from a woman younger than 35 with type 1 diabetes. The chain carries TRBV27 and TRBJ1-2, with 8 bases matching TRBD1. Sequenced material: central memory CD4+ T cells from blood. The CDR3 nucleotides are TGTGCCAGCAGTCCGTGGGACAGGCGGAACTATGGCTACACCTTC. Residues: CASSPWDRRNYGYTF.